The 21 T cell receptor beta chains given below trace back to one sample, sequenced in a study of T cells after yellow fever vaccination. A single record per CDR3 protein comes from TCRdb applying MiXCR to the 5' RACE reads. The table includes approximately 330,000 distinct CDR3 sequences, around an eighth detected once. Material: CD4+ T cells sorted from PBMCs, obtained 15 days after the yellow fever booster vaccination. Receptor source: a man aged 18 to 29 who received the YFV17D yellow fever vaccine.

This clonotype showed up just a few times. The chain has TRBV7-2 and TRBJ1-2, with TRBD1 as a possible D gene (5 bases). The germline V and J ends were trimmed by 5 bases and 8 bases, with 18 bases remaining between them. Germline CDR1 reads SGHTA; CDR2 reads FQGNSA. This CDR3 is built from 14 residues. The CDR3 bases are TGTGCCAGCAGCCCCGGGGCTGAAAGTCGGGGCTACACCTTC. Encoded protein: CASSPGAESRGYTF.

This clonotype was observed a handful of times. CDR3 in amino acids: CASSQGLLSPEQYV. CDR3 bases: TGCGCCAGCAGCCAAGGCCTCCTGTCACCCGAGCAGTACGTC. The V call is TRBV4-1, the J call TRBJ2-7; no clear D. Trimming left V 1 base short and J 6 bases short, with 13 bases between. Germline V gives CDR1 MGHRA, CDR2 YSYEKL. This CDR3 is 14 amino acids long.

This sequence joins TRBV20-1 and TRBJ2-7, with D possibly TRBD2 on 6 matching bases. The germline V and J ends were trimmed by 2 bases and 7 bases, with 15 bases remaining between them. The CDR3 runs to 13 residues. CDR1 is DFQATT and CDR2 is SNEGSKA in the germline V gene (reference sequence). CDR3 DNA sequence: TGCAGTGCTAGAAGGACACGGGGAGGTGAGCAGTACTTC. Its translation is CSARRTRGGEQYF.

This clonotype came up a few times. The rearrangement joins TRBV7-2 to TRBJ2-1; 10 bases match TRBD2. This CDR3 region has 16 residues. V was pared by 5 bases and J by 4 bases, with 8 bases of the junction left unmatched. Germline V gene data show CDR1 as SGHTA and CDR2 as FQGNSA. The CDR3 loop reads CASSKGSSGGYNEQFF. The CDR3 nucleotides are TGTGCCAGCAGCAAGGGGTCTAGCGGGGGTTACAATGAGCAGTTCTTC.

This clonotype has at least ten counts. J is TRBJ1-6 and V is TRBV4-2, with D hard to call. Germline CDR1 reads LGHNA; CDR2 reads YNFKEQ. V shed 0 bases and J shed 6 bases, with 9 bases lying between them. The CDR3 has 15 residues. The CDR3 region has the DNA TGTGCCAGCAGCCAAGACCGGCTGATTAATTCACCCCTCCACTTT. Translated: CASSQDRLINSPLHF.

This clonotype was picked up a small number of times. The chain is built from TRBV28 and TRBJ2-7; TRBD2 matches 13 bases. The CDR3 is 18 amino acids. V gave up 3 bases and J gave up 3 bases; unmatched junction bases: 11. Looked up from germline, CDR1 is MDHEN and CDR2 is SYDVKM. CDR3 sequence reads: CASSFTQAGLAGNYEQYV. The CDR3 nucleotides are TGTGCCAGCAGTTTCACTCAGGCGGGACTAGCGGGGAACTACGAGCAGTACGTC.

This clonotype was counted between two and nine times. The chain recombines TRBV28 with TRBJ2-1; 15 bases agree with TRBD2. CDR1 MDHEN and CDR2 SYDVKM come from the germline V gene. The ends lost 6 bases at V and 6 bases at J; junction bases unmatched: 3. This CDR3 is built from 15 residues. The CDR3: CASRGGLAGGNEQFF. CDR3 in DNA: TGTGCCAGCAGGGGGGGACTAGCGGGAGGCAATGAGCAGTTCTTC.

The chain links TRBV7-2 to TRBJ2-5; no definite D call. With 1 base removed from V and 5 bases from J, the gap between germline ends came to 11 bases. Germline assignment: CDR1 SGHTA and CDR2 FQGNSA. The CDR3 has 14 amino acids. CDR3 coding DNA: TGTGCCAGCAGCTTAGGGCTCACTGGGGAGACCCAGTACTTC. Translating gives CASSLGLTGETQYF.

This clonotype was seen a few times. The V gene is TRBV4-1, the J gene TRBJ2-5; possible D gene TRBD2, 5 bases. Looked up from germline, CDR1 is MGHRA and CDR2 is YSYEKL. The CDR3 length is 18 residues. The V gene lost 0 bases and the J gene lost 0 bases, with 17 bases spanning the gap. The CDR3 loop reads CASSQELGGRPNQETQYF. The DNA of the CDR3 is TGCGCCAGCAGCCAAGAGCTGGGCGGGCGACCGAACCAAGAGACCCAGTACTTC.

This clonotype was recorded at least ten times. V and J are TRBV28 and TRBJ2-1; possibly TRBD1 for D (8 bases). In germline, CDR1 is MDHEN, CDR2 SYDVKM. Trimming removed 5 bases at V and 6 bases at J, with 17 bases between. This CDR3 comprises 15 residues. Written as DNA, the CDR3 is TGTGCCAGCAGTACAAACAGGGGGGGTAGCAATGAGCAGTTCTTC. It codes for CASSTNRGGSNEQFF.

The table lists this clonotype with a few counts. The CDR3 DNA reads as TGTGCCAGCAGTACACCTAGCGGGGGGGCCGGGGAGCTGTTTTTT. Its protein is CASSTPSGGAGELFF. The chain employs TRBV6-5 and TRBJ2-2; 12 positions match TRBD2. Unmatched junction bases numbered 4, after V lost 5 bases and J lost 6 bases. The CDR3 has 15 residues. Germline values: CDR1 MNHEY, CDR2 SVGAGI.

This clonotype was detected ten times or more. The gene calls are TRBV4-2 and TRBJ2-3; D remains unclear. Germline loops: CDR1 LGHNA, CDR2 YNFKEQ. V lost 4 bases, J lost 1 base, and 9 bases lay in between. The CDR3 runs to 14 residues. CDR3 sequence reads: CASSRFPGTDTQYF. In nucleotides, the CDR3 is TGTGCCAGCAGCCGCTTCCCAGGCACAGATACGCAGTATTTT.

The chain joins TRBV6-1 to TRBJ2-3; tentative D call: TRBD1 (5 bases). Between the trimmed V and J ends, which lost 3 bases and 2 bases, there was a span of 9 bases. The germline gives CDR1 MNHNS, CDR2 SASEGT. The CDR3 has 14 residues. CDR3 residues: CASSDRALTDTQYF. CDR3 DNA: TGTGCCAGCAGTGACAGGGCGCTCACAGATACGCAGTATTTT.

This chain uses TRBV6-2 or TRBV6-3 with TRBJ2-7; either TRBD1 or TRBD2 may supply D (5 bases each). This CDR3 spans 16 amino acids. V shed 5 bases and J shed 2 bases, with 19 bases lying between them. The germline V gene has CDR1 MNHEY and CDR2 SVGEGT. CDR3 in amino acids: CASSPGLRGPPYEQYV. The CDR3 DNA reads TGTGCCAGCAGTCCCGGATTGAGGGGACCTCCCTACGAGCAGTACGTC.

In DNA form, the CDR3 reads TGTGCCAGCAGCCAAGAAACTTCCAGGGCAGAGACCCAGTACTTC. Residues: CASSQETSRAETQYF. The genes are TRBV4-2 and TRBJ2-5; the D gene is possibly TRBD1 (5 bases). From germline, CDR1 is LGHNA and CDR2 YNFKEQ. The CDR3 length is 15 residues. V shed 0 bases and J shed 4 bases, with 12 bases lying between them.

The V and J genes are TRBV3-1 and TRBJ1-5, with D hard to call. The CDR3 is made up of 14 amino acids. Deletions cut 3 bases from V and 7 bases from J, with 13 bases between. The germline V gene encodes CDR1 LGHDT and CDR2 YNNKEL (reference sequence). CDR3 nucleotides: TGTGCCAGCAGCCAGGGCCTTAGGGTCCAGCCCCAGCATTTT. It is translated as CASSQGLRVQPQHF.

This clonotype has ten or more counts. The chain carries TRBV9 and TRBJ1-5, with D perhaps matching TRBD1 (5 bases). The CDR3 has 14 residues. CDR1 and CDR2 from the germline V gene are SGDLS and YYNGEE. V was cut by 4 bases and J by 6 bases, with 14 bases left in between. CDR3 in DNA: TGTGCCAGCAGCCCCGATCAGGGAAGTCAGCCCCAGCATTTT. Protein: CASSPDQGSQPQHF.

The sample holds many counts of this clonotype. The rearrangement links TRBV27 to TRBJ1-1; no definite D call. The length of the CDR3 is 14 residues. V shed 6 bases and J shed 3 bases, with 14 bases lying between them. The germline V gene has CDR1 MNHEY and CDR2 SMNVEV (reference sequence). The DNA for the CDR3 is TGTGCCAGCAGGATCAGGCCCGGGGACACTGAAGCTTTCTTT. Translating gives CASRIRPGDTEAFF.

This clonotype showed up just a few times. In DNA, the CDR3 is TGTGCCAGCAGCCTGACAGGGGTGAAGGATCAGCCCCAGCATTTT. Translating it yields CASSLTGVKDQPQHF. This rearrangement joins TRBV2 to TRBJ1-5, with 8 bases matching TRBD1. This CDR3 is 15 amino acids long. CDR1 SNHLY and CDR2 FYNNEI come from the germline V gene. The junction had 9 bases not matched to a gene; V was cut back by 6 bases and J by 5 bases.

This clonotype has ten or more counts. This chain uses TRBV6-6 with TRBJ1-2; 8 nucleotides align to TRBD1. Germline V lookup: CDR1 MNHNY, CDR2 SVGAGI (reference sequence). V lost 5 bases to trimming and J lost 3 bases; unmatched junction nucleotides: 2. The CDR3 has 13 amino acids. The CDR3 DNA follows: TGTGCCAGCAGTCAACAGGGGGACTATGGCTACACCTTC. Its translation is CASSQQGDYGYTF.

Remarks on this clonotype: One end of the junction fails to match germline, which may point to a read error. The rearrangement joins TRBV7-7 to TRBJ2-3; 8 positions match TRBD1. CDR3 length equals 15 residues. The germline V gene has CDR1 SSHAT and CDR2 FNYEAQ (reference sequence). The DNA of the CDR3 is TGTGCTAGCAGCACCGGGACAGGTATCACAGATACGCAGTATTTT. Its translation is CASSTGTGITDTQYF.